Each of the 19 T cell receptor beta chains below was sequenced from the same sample in a study of Ad26.COV2.S vaccination and SARS-CoV-2 variants. The assay was immunoSEQ multiplex PCR, and TCRdb's table has in-frame clones only and misses some. The table has around 400,000 clones, around 82% seen once. Treatment in this sample: some 20 received Ad26.COV2.S at low or high dose, single or two shots; several received placebo; per-sample allocation not given. All samples were drawn on day 63, counting from the first vaccine or placebo injection. Sequencing used peripheral blood, obtained in a trial of Ad26.COV2.S vaccine versus placebo. These receptors all stem from a person between 18 and 60 years old who received the Ad26.COV2.S COVID-19 vaccine or a placebo.

The chain is built from TRBV5-1 and TRBJ2-3; 11 bases map to TRBD2. The CDR3 runs to 14 residues. In germline, CDR1 is SGHRS, CDR2 YFSETQ. J gave up 3 bases and V 7 bases, and 4 bases lay outside the gene matches. CDR3: CASRSGRATDTQYF. CDR3 sequence (DNA): TGCGCCAGCCGTAGCGGGAGGGCGACAGATACGCAGTATTTT.

The chain has TRBV7-2 and TRBJ1-3, with D perhaps TRBD1 (6 bases). V lost 1 base and J 0 bases, leaving 10 bases between the germline ends. This CDR3 comprises 16 residues. CDR1 is SGHTA, CDR2 FQGNSA, per germline. CDR3 DNA sequence: TGTGCCAGCAGCTTAGTGGGGGCCGGCTCTGGAAACACCATATATTTT. Translation gives CASSLVGAGSGNTIYF.

V gene TRBV5-4 combines with J gene TRBJ2-2; the match to TRBD2 covers 7 bases. Per germline, CDR1 SGHNT and CDR2 YYREEE (reference sequence). This CDR3 contains 16 residues. The junction had 5 bases not matched to a gene; V was cut back by 0 bases and J by 3 bases. For the CDR3, the DNA is TGTGCCAGCAGCTTGGGCGGGAGAGGGGACACCGGGGAGCTGTTTTTT. This sequence encodes CASSLGGRGDTGELFF.

The V and J genes are TRBV24-1 and TRBJ2-5; 10 bases are a match to TRBD1. The CDR3 covers 17 residues. The V gene's germline CDR1 is KGHDR and CDR2 SFDVKD. J lost 4 bases, V lost 4 bases, and 11 bases had no gene match. The CDR3 DNA reads TGTGCCACCAGTGACTCAATACCGGGACAGGGGATAGAGACCCAGTACTTC. As protein: CATSDSIPGQGIETQYF.

V gene TRBV24-1 combines with J gene TRBJ2-7; 7 bases are shared with TRBD1. The V segment lost 2 bases and the J segment 3 bases; nucleotides outside the gene matches: 3. Germline V gene lookup returns CDR1 KGHDR and CDR2 SFDVKD. CDR3 size: 14 residues. Here the CDR3 reads CATSDSRTGYEQYF. In DNA form, the CDR3 reads TGTGCCACCAGTGATTCAAGGACAGGCTACGAGCAGTACTTC.

The rearrangement links TRBV19 to TRBJ1-5; D is perhaps TRBD1 (5 bases). V lost 5 bases, J lost 5 bases, and 10 bases lay in between. The CDR3 is 13 residues long. Germline V gene data show CDR1 as LNHDA and CDR2 as SQIVND (reference sequence). CDR3 protein: CASSRQYHQPQHF. Here the CDR3 DNA reads TGTGCCAGTAGTCGACAGTACCATCAGCCCCAGCATTTT.

The chain employs TRBV19 and TRBJ1-6; D gene ambiguous. V was cut by 3 bases and J by 10 bases, with 10 bases left in between. Germline lookup yields CDR1 LNHDA and CDR2 SQIVND (reference sequence). The length of the CDR3 is 13 residues. CDR3 sequence (DNA): TGTGCCAGTAGTATTGGGAGGACCTCACCCCTCCACTTT. It codes for CASSIGRTSPLHF.

This rearrangement joins TRBV13 to TRBJ2-2; 7 bases align to TRBD2. Per the germline V gene, CDR1 is PRHDT and CDR2 is FYEKMQ (reference sequence). CDR3 length equals 16 residues. The V segment lost 5 bases and the J segment 6 bases; nucleotides outside the gene matches: 12. This CDR3 is CASSPPAGTSSGELFF. Written as DNA, the CDR3 is TGTGCCAGCAGCCCTCCAGCGGGAACAAGCTCCGGGGAGCTGTTTTTT. Together with reference TRBV13 and TRBJ2-2, the CDR3 gives the full variable domain: AAGVIQSPRHLIKEKRETATLKCYPIPRHDTVYWYQQGPGQDPQFLISFYEKMQSDKGSIPDRFSAQQFSDYHSELNMSSLELGDSALYFCASSPPAGTSSGELFFGEGSRLTVL.

The chain couples TRBV5-1 to TRBJ2-3; 8 bases are a match to TRBD2. V was clipped by 2 bases and J by 6 bases; unmatched bases: 14. The germline V gene has CDR1 SGHRS and CDR2 YFSETQ. The CDR3 runs to 17 residues. In nucleotides, the CDR3 is TGCGCCAGCAGCTTCGTCGGACTAGCCCATGGAGGGGATACGCAGTATTTT. Translating it yields CASSFVGLAHGGDTQYF.

The chain links TRBV12-3 or TRBV12-4 to TRBJ2-7; D gene unclear. The CDR3 spans 12 residues. Trimming cost V 3 bases and J 2 bases, with 5 bases left between them. Here the CDR3 reads CASSFNAYEQYF. The CDR3 DNA follows: TGTGCCAGCAGTTTTAACGCCTACGAGCAGTACTTC.

The J gene is TRBJ1-2, the V gene TRBV19; possible D gene TRBD1, 5 bases. Trimming took off 1 base at V and 8 bases at J, with 14 bases between the two ends. This CDR3 is built from 14 residues. Germline CDR1 is LNHDA and CDR2 is SQIVND (reference sequence). CDR3 DNA sequence: TGTGCCAGTAGTATAGTGTCGGCAGGGCGCGGCTACACCTTC. Its translation: CASSIVSAGRGYTF.

The rearrangement joins TRBV5-1 to TRBJ2-3; the match to TRBD2 covers 10 bases. Germline V CDR1 and CDR2: SGHRS, YFSETQ. This CDR3 comprises 14 residues. Unmatched junction bases numbered 5, after V lost 8 bases and J lost 2 bases. The CDR3 region is CASLAGAYTDTQYF. The CDR3 region has the DNA TGCGCCAGTCTAGCGGGGGCATACACAGATACGCAGTATTTT.

The genes are TRBV5-1 and TRBJ1-1; D perhaps matches TRBD1 (5 bases). The ends were cut back, 0 bases at V and 1 base at J, with 22 bases in the middle. The CDR3 loop spans 19 amino acids. Germline CDR1 reads SGHRS; CDR2 reads YFSETQ. CDR3 DNA: TGCGCCAGCAGCTTGGGCTTAACCTACTCACAGGTGGGGAACACTGAAGCTTTCTTT. Translation gives CASSLGLTYSQVGNTEAFF.

The CDR3 DNA sequence: TGTGCCAGCAGTCCCCGAGGTAGCGGGAGAAACGAGCAGTACTTC. It translates to CASSPRGSGRNEQYF. The chain employs TRBV28 and TRBJ2-7; 9 nucleotides agree with TRBD2. With 5 bases clipped from V and 5 bases from J, the junction kept 10 bases outside the gene matches. This CDR3 spans 15 amino acids. Germline V CDR1 and CDR2: MDHEN, SYDVKM.

This clone appeared a single time. The V gene is TRBV10-3, the J gene TRBJ2-1; TRBD2 matches at 14 bases. The V segment lost 2 bases and the J segment 7 bases; nucleotides outside the gene matches: 13. The CDR3 contains 19 residues. Germline CDR1 reads ENHRY; CDR2 reads SYGVKD. The CDR3 region is CAISEGWTSGRQDRNEQFF. Written as DNA, the CDR3 is TGTGCCATCAGTGAGGGGTGGACTAGCGGGAGGCAGGATCGGAATGAGCAGTTCTTC.

This clone has just a few counts. The CDR3 coding sequence is TGTGCCAGCAGCGTAGGGACTAGCGGGGGTCAGAGCGAGCAGTACTTC. This encodes CASSVGTSGGQSEQYF. V gene TRBV9 combines with J gene TRBJ2-7, with TRBD2 identical over 13 bases. The CDR3 covers 16 residues. Germline values: CDR1 SGDLS, CDR2 YYNGEE. V shed 0 bases, J shed 6 bases, and the junction held 6 bases outside the gene matches.

In DNA form, the CDR3 reads TGTGCCAGCACGTTGGGGGGGGCTGGGGCCAACGTCCTGACTTTC. This encodes CASTLGGAGANVLTF. The chain is built from TRBV5-4 and TRBJ2-6; 7 bases match TRBD2. V gave up 6 bases and J gave up 2 bases; unmatched junction bases: 5. This CDR3 is built from 15 residues. CDR1 is SGHNT and CDR2 is YYREEE in the germline V gene (reference sequence).

A remark on this clone: The junction departs from germline at one end; a sequencing error may be responsible. This chain connects TRBV12-3 or TRBV12-4 to TRBJ1-2; no clear D gene. CDR3 length: 13 residues. The CDR3 loop is CASSLESAEARTF. The CDR3 DNA is TGTGCCAGCAGTTTAGAGTCCGCCGAAGCTAGGACCTTT.

The CDR3 region is CATGTTQETQYF. CDR3 DNA: TGTGCCACCGGGACTACTCAAGAGACCCAGTACTTC. The V gene is TRBV2, the J gene TRBJ2-5, with 7 nucleotides matching TRBD2. This CDR3 region has 12 residues. Trimming cost V 10 bases and J 2 bases; bases outside gene matches: 4. Germline values: CDR1 SNHLY, CDR2 FYNNEI.